This T cell receptor (beta chain) derives from a study of blood T cells in healthy people across ages. Study-level results: Researchers said unsorted PBMCs prevented a conclusive naive versus antigen-experienced comparison. While age rose, TCR beta diversity per million T cells dropped in a roughly linear way.

The CDR3 covers 14 residues. Germline CDR1 reads KGHSH; CDR2 reads LQKENI. Each sample used at least 6.5 million PBMCs. For the second PCR, which ran for roughly 7 to 11 cycles, a sample-barcoded 5' primer and a J-beta primer mix were used. Via MiXCR, TCRdb re-called the 5' RACE reads, giving one row per CDR3 protein. Seen here are just under 900,000 distinct CDR3 sequences, about 28% observed once, and the top ten hold 17%. On this clonotype: Its target is not known. A much larger clone sits a single nucleotide away, making a read error possible.

Sequencing used blood. The TCR was taken from a woman of 80 years or more in good health. The chain carries TRBV18 and TRBJ2-4; D is ambiguous. Gene TRBJ2-7 matches the end of the DNA better, so the J call may be wrong. The CDR3 DNA follows: TGTGCCAGCTTAGGGCGCATCGATGCGTACGAGCAGTACTTC. Its protein product is CASLGRIDAYEQYF.